This T cell receptor (beta chain) derives from a study of blood T cell repertoires in COVID-19. Clones were sequenced by immunoSEQ multiplex PCR, and TCRdb holds only the in-frame ones, with some missing. The sample contains a few hundred thousand clones, roughly four fifths of which appear only once. Per the germline V gene, CDR1 is SGHTA and CDR2 is FQGTGA. V gave up 4 bases and J gave up 2 bases, with 14 bases separating them. This CDR3 region has 15 residues. The rearrangement links TRBV7-3 to TRBJ1-1; the D gene is possibly TRBD1 (5 bases). This TCR was recovered from a woman in her fifties or sixties who had recovered from COVID-19. The specimen was PBMCs or T cells enriched from blood (not recorded which). Here the CDR3 reads CASSWSGGTNTEAFF. DNA of the CDR3: TGTGCCAGCAGCTGGAGTGGGGGGACCAACACTGAAGCTTTCTTT.